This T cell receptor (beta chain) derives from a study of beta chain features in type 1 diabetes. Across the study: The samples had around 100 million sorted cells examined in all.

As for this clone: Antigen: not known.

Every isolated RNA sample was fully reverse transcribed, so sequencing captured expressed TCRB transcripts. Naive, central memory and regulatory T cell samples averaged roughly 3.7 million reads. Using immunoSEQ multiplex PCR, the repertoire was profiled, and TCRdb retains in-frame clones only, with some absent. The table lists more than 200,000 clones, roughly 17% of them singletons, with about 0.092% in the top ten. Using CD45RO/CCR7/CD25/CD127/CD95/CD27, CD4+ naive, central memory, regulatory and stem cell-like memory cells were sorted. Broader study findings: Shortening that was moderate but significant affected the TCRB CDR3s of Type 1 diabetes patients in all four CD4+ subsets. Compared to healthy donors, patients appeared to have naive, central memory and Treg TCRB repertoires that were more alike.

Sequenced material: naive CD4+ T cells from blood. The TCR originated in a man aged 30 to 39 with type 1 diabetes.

The CDR3 region is CASSSSVGGTEAFF. In nucleotides, the CDR3 is TGTGCCAGCAGCTCTTCAGTAGGGGGCACTGAAGCTTTCTTT. The chain recombines TRBV7-2 with TRBJ1-1; TRBD1 is a possible D gene (6 bases). Trimming took off 4 bases at V and 4 bases at J, with 13 bases between the two ends. Germline CDR1 is SGHTA and CDR2 is FQGNSA. There are 14 residues in the CDR3.